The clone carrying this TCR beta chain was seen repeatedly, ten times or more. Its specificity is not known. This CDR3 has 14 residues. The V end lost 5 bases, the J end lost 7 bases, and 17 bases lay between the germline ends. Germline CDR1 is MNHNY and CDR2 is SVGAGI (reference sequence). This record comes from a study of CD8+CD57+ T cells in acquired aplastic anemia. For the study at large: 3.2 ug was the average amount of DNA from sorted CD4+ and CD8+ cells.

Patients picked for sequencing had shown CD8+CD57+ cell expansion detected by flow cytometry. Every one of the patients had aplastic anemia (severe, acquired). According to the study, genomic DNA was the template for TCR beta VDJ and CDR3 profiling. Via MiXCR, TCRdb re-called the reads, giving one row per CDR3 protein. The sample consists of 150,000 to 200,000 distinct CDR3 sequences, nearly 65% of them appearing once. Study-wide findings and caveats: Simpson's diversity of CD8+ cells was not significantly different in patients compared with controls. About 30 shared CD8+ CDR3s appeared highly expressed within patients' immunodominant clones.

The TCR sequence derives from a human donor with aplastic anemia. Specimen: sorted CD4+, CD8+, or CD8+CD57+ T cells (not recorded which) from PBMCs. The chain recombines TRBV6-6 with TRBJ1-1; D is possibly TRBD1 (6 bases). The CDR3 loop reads CASSAYRVLIEAFF. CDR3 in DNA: TGTGCCAGCAGTGCCTACAGGGTCCTGATTGAAGCTTTCTTT.